One and the same sample provided the 8 T cell receptor beta chains below, sequenced in a study of shared clonotypes between healthy human individuals. Sequenced by immunoSEQ multiplex PCR; TCRdb stores in-frame clones only, minus some. The sample has 2,100,000 or so clones, 90% to 96% seen once. The sequenced sample was naive CD4+ T cells sorted from blood. Subset given: CD45RA+ positively selected. These receptors all come from a man between 18 and 29 years old in good health.

This clone was picked up a small number of times. The chain carries TRBV19 and TRBJ1-2, with 7 bases matching TRBD1. J lost 6 bases, V lost 0 bases, and 1 base had no gene match. The CDR3 runs 13 residues. Looked up from germline, CDR1 is LNHDA and CDR2 is SQIVND (reference sequence). In DNA form, the CDR3 reads TGTGCCAGTAGTATAGAAGGGGGCCATGGCTACACCTTC. Residues: CASSIEGGHGYTF.

V is TRBV4-2 and J is TRBJ2-3; 11 bases match TRBD2. The CDR3 sequence is 16 residues long. Germline assignment: CDR1 LGHNA and CDR2 YNFKEQ. With 4 bases clipped from V and 6 bases from J, the junction kept 9 bases outside the gene matches. CDR3 in amino acids: CASSPTSGGTGDTQYF. CDR3 nucleotides: TGTGCCAGCAGCCCAACTAGCGGGGGAACCGGGGATACGCAGTATTTT.

J is TRBJ1-6 and V is TRBV2; a possible D gene is TRBD1 (6 bases). The CDR3 totals 15 residues. The ends were cut back, 9 bases at V and 6 bases at J, with 18 bases in the middle. CDR1 and CDR2 (germline): SNHLY, FYNNEI. The CDR3 spells CASENRDSANSPLHF. CDR3 DNA: TGTGCCAGTGAAAACAGGGACTCAGCTAATTCACCCCTCCACTTT.

Note on this clone: This sample also contains other DNA sequences that code for the same CDR3. The chain couples TRBV19 to TRBJ1-2, with a weak D call TRBD1 (5 bases). Germline CDR1 is LNHDA and CDR2 is SQIVND (reference sequence). Between the trimmed V and J ends, which lost 6 bases and 2 bases, there was a span of 10 bases. The CDR3 contains 13 residues. As DNA, the CDR3 is TGTGCCAGTAGGCCAGACAGAAACTATGGCTACACCTTC. Translated: CASRPDRNYGYTF.

V gene TRBV6-5 combines with J gene TRBJ1-1; a weak D match, TRBD1 (5 bases). The CDR3 length is 15 residues. Per germline, CDR1 MNHEY and CDR2 SVGAGI. V lost 11 bases to trimming and J lost 2 bases, with 21 bases between them. DNA for the CDR3: TGTGCCGCCAAATTAACGTGGCAGGGAAACACTGAAGCTTTCTTT. Protein: CAAKLTWQGNTEAFF.

This clone appeared a single time. The gene calls are TRBV6-1 and TRBJ1-5; maybe TRBD1 (6 bases). The CDR3 covers 14 residues. CDR1 MNHNS and CDR2 SASEGT come from the germline V gene. The V and J ends lost 7 bases and 0 bases respectively, with 10 bases between them. The CDR3 DNA is TGTGCCAGCACCCCGGACAGTAGCAATCAGCCCCAGCATTTT. This encodes CASTPDSSNQPQHF.

This chain joins TRBV4-2 and TRBJ2-5; TRBD2 aligns across 15 bases. The ends lost 2 bases at V and 4 bases at J; junction bases unmatched: 14. The CDR3 runs 20 residues. Per the germline V gene, CDR1 is LGHNA and CDR2 is YNFKEQ. CDR3 sequence reads: CASSQHSGTSGGRPRETQYF. DNA for the CDR3: TGTGCCAGCAGCCAACATTCCGGGACTAGCGGGGGGCGGCCCCGAGAGACCCAGTACTTC.

The chain uses TRBV7-8 and TRBJ1-2; no firm D call. The ends were cut back, 4 bases at V and 8 bases at J, with 11 bases in the middle. The CDR3 runs to 12 residues. Germline CDR1 reads SGHVS; CDR2 reads FQNEAQ. The CDR3 loop is CASSSKPIGYTF. In DNA, the CDR3 is TGTGCCAGCAGCTCCAAACCAATCGGCTACACCTTC.